This is a list of T cell receptor beta chains from one sample in a study of early T cells in non-severe SARS-CoV-2 infection. TCRdb passed the 5' RACE reads through MiXCR, listing each CDR3 protein once. The sample comprises 20,000 or so distinct CDR3 sequences, around 5% of which are singletons, and roughly 14% rests with the top ten. The material was whole blood, obtained at baseline. All receptors come from an adult who was a healthcare worker with PCR-confirmed SARS-CoV-2 infection or an uninfected control (not recorded which). The CDR3 runs from the conserved cysteine through the conserved F or W. The D gene is left open where the match is weak. Clone sizes are given selectively: once, few, many, or a class where the clone is expanded.

d_call	clone_size	v_call	j_call	cdr3_nt	cdr3_aa
-	few	TRBV6-5	TRBJ2-7	TGTGCCAGCAGCTTCGACAGATTATACTACGAGCAGTACTTC	CASSFDRLYYEQYF
-	medium-sized	TRBV12-3/TRBV12-4	TRBJ1-6	TGTGCCAGCAGTTCCAATTCGAATTCACCCCTCCACTTT	CASSSNSNSPLHF
TRBD1	medium-sized	TRBV12-3/TRBV12-4	TRBJ1-1	TGTGCCAGTGGCGGGACAGGGGGCTTAAGGGTCACTGAAGCTTTCTTT	CASGGTGGLRVTEAFF
-	-	TRBV24-1	TRBJ2-5	TGTGCCACCAGTCCAGGGACAGAGACCCAGTACTTC	CATSPGTETQYF
-	-	TRBV16	TRBJ1-6	TGTGCCAGCAGCCAATTCCCCTATTCACCCCTCCACTTT	CASSQFPYSPLHF
-	-	TRBV6-6	TRBJ1-5	TGTGCCAGCAGTTACGGTAGTCAGCCCCAGCATTTT	CASSYGSQPQHF
-	once	TRBV6-6	TRBJ1-3	TGTGCCAGCAATCCCCTCGAGGGGCGCGGAAACACCATATATTTT	CASNPLEGRGNTIYF
-	many	TRBV10-3	TRBJ1-1	TGTGCCATCAGTGACCCGACCCCAACCACTGAAGCTTTCTTT	CAISDPTPTTEAFF
-	many	TRBV25-1	TRBJ2-1	TGTGCCAGCAGTGAATATTACACCTGGAATGAGCAGTTCTTC	CASSEYYTWNEQFF
TRBD1	many	TRBV7-2	TRBJ2-3	TGTGCCAGCAGCTTAGTGGGACAGGGGGAGACAGATACGCAGTATTTT	CASSLVGQGETDTQYF
-	-	TRBV18	TRBJ1-6	TGTGCCAGCTCACCGATGGAGCCAAATTCACCCCTCCACTTT	CASSPMEPNSPLHF
-	few	TRBV7-2	TRBJ2-7	TGTGCCAGCGGAGGCCAGGGTAGCTACGAGCAGTACTTC	CASGGQGSYEQYF
TRBD2	-	TRBV6-2/TRBV6-3	TRBJ2-7	TGTGCCAGCAGTTACGGCGGGGGGGCTTACGAGCAGTACTTC	CASSYGGGAYEQYF
-	many	TRBV6-4	TRBJ2-3	TGTGCCACCGCCCAGGGGCCCGGGACAGATACGCAGTATTTT	CATAQGPGTDTQYF
-	medium-sized	TRBV12-3/TRBV12-4	TRBJ2-7	TGTGCCAGCAGTTTACTAGGGATTTATGGCGAGCAGTACTTC	CASSLLGIYGEQYF
TRBD2	-	TRBV5-1	TRBJ2-3	TGCGCCAGCAGCCCCCTCCCTAGCGGGGGCACAGATACGCAGTATTTT	CASSPLPSGGTDTQYF
-	-	TRBV12-2	TRBJ2-1	TGTGCAAGTCGCTGGCACCCCCGGACTAGCTCCTACAATGAGCAGTTCTTC	CASRWHPRTSSYNEQFF
-	few	TRBV29-1	TRBJ1-4	TGCAGCGTTGTTTACATGGGAGAAAAACTGTTTTTT	CSVVYMGEKLFF
-	-	TRBV10-3	TRBJ1-1	TGTGCCATCAGAGGGTACAACACTGAAGCTTTCTTT	CAIRGYNTEAFF
-	many	TRBV18	TRBJ1-1	TGTGCCAGCTCCCCAAGCGCAGGTTGGACCACTGAAGCTTTCTTT	CASSPSAGWTTEAFF
TRBD1	medium-sized	TRBV29-1	TRBJ2-2	TGCAGCGTTTCCGGGACAGCCGGGGAGCTGTTTTTT	CSVSGTAGELFF
TRBD1	many	TRBV10-3	TRBJ1-2	TGTGCCATCGATGGGACAGGGGTTACAGGCTACACCTTC	CAIDGTGVTGYTF
-	many	TRBV7-8	TRBJ1-2	TGTGCCAGCAGCTCTCCCGCACAGGGAAGGATAAACTATGGCTACACCTTC	CASSSPAQGRINYGYTF
-	many	TRBV18	TRBJ2-7	TGTGCCAGCTCACCACCGGTGGAAGGCAACGAGCAGTACTTC	CASSPPVEGNEQYF
TRBD1	many	TRBV29-1	TRBJ2-1	TGCAGCGTTGCCGGGACAGGGAACAATGAGCAGTTCTTC	CSVAGTGNNEQFF
TRBD1	few	TRBV7-3	TRBJ1-1	TGTGCCAGCAGTCCAGGGGGGCAGAACACTGAAGCTTTCTTT	CASSPGGQNTEAFF
TRBD1	many	TRBV5-1	TRBJ2-7	TGCGCCAGCAGCAGGGGACAGTCCTACGAGCAGTACTTC	CASSRGQSYEQYF
-	many	TRBV3-1	TRBJ2-1	TGTGCCAGCAGACACGCGGATGAGCAGTTCTTC	CASRHADEQFF
-	-	TRBV9	TRBJ2-7	TGTGCCAGCAGCGTAGTAGCAGTGGCAGGGTTGGGAGAGCAGTACTTC	CASSVVAVAGLGEQYF
-	-	TRBV5-4	TRBJ1-2	TGTGCCAGCAGCTTGCCCCGCGCACCTAACTATGGCTACACCTTC	CASSLPRAPNYGYTF
TRBD1	few	TRBV19	TRBJ2-2	TGTGCCAGTAAAGAGGGGGCGGCCGCCAGCACCGGGGAGCTGTTTTTT	CASKEGAAASTGELFF
-	many	TRBV20-1	TRBJ2-1	TGCAGTGCGTATAGGGAGAATGAGCAGTTCTTC	CSAYRENEQFF
-	many	TRBV7-9	TRBJ1-1	TGTGCCAGCAGCAGACAGAGTATGAACACTGAAGCTTTCTTT	CASSRQSMNTEAFF
TRBD2	many	TRBV2	TRBJ2-7	TGTGCCAGCAGCCTTGGGACTAGCGGGGTTGCAACCTACGAGCAGTACTTC	CASSLGTSGVATYEQYF
-	medium-sized	TRBV9	TRBJ1-4	TGTGCCAGCAGCGTAGAGAGCGGAGCAAAACTGTTTTTT	CASSVESGAKLFF
TRBD1	few	TRBV19	TRBJ1-4	TGTGCCAGTAGTATAGATCTTCCGACAGGGAGAGAAAAACTGTTTTTT	CASSIDLPTGREKLFF
-	-	TRBV6-5	TRBJ2-3	TGTGCCAGCAGCCGGGGTTCAGATACGCAGTATTTT	CASSRGSDTQYF
-	few	TRBV19	TRBJ2-5	TGTGCCAGTAGTGTCGACAGAACAGAGACCCAGTACTTC	CASSVDRTETQYF
-	many	TRBV6-5	TRBJ2-7	TGTGCCACCACGACGTCGGACTCCTACGAGCAGTACTTC	CATTTSDSYEQYF
-	few	TRBV2	TRBJ2-3	TGTGCCAGCAAGCAGGGAGAGACAGATACGCAGTATTTT	CASKQGETDTQYF
TRBD1	many	TRBV2	TRBJ1-5	TGTGCCAGCAGTAAAGACAGGGGGTTTGGTCAGCCCCAGCATTTT	CASSKDRGFGQPQHF
-	many	TRBV6-2/TRBV6-3	TRBJ2-1	TGTGCCAGCAGTTACACCGAGAATGAGCAGTTCTTC	CASSYTENEQFF
-	few	TRBV7-2	TRBJ1-2	TGTGCCAGCAAAGAACCCGCTAACTATGGCTACACCTTC	CASKEPANYGYTF
-	medium-sized	TRBV7-8	TRBJ2-7	TGTGCCAGCAGCTTAGCGCAACACTACGAGCAGTACTTC	CASSLAQHYEQYF
TRBD1	many	TRBV2	TRBJ1-5	TGTGCCAGCAGCGTTAACAGGGGGAGCAATCAGCCCCAGCATTTT	CASSVNRGSNQPQHF
-	few	TRBV19	TRBJ1-3	TGTGCCAGTAGCGCCGGAGGCTTCTCTGGAAACACCATATATTTT	CASSAGGFSGNTIYF
-	few	TRBV30	TRBJ1-1	TGTGCCTGGAGGGGGGGGAACACTGAAGCTTTCTTT	CAWRGGNTEAFF
TRBD2	few	TRBV6-2/TRBV6-3	TRBJ2-1	TGTGCCAGCGACAGGGGCAGACTAGCGGGGGGTTATTACAATGAGCAGTTCTTC	CASDRGRLAGGYYNEQFF
-	-	TRBV4-3	TRBJ2-5	TGCGCCAGCAGCCAAGTTTACAAGCTAGGGGAGGAGACCCAGTACTTC	CASSQVYKLGEETQYF
-	few	TRBV6-5	TRBJ1-6	TGTGCCAGCAGTTACGAATGGGGTTCACCCCTCCACTTT	CASSYEWGSPLHF